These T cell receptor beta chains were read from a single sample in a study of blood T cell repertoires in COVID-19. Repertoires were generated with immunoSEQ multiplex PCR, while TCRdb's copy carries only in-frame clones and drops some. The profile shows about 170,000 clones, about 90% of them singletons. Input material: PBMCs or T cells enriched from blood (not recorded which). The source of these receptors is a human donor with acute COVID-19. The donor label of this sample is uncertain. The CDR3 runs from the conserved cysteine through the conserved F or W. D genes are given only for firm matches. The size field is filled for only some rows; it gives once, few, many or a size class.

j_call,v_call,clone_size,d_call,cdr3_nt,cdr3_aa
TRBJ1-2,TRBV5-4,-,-,TGTGCCAGCAGCTTGTTTTTCGGTTCCTATGGCTACACCTTC,CASSLFFGSYGYTF
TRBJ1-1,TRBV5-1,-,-,TGCGCCAGCAGTCAATACGGGACAAGGAACACTGAAGCTTTCTTT,CASSQYGTRNTEAFF
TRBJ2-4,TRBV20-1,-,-,TGCAGTGCCGTATTTAGCCGCATTCAGTACTTC,CSAVFSRIQYF
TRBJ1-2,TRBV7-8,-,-,TGTGCCAGCAGCTTAGAAGGGCGGGCCTATGGCTACACCTTC,CASSLEGRAYGYTF
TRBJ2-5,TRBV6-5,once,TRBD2,TGTGCCAGCGCCCAGGGACTACAAGAGACCCAGTACTTC,CASAQGLQETQYF
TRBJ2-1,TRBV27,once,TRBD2,TGTGCCAGCAGTCCATTAAGCGGGGGGACAGACAATGAGCAGTTCTTC,CASSPLSGGTDNEQFF
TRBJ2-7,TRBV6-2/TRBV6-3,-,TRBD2,TGTGCCAGCAGTTACCCCTCCCTAGCGGGGGGCCTCTACGAGCAGTACTTC,CASSYPSLAGGLYEQYF
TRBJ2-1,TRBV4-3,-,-,TGCGCCAGCAGCCCTGGTCGGGGGGCCCCCTACAATGAGCAGTTCTTC,CASSPGRGAPYNEQFF
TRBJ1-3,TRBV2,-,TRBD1,TGTGCCAGCAGTGGGGGGACAGGGCCTGGAAACACCATATATTTT,CASSGGTGPGNTIYF
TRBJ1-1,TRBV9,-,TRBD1,TGTGCCAGCAGCCCGGACAGGCGAAAGATGAACACTGAAGCTTTCTTT,CASSPDRRKMNTEAFF
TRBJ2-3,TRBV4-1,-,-,TGCGCCAGCAGCCAAGCCTTGCGGGACGCCTCCGTCAAGAGAGCAGATACGCAGTATTTT,CASSQALRDASVKRADTQYF
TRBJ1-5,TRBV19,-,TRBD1,TGTGCCAGTAGTACGACAGGGCTGAATAGCAATCAGCCCCAGCATTTT,CASSTTGLNSNQPQHF
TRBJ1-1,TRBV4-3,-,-,TGCGCCAGCAGCCAAGATGCCAGGGGGAACACTGAAGCTTTCTTT,CASSQDARGNTEAFF
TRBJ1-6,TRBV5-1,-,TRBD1,TGCGCCAGCAGCGGTACAGGGGTGATTTCACCCCTCCACTTT,CASSGTGVISPLHF
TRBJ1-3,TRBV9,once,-,TGTGCCAGCAGCGTAGCTCCACAGGTCTTCTCTGGAAACACCATATATTTT,CASSVAPQVFSGNTIYF
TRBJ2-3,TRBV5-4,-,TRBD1,TGTGCCAGCAGCTTGGCGGGACAGAGCACAGATACGCAGTATTTT,CASSLAGQSTDTQYF
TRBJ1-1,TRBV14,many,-,TGTGCCAGCAGCCATCACGGGGGCACTGAAGCTTTCTTT,CASSHHGGTEAFF
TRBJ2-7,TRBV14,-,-,TGTGCCAGCAGCCAACCTATCCCCGACAGTCTGCAGTACTTC,CASSQPIPDSLQYF
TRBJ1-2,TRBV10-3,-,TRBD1,TGTGCCATCAGTGACCGGGACAGGGGCAACTATGGCTACACCTTC,CAISDRDRGNYGYTF
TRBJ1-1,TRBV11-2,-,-,TGTGCCAGCAGCTTCCCAGGGTGGAACACTGAAGCTTTCTTT,CASSFPGWNTEAFF
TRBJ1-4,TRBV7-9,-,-,TGTGCCAGCAGCTTAGGCGGTTTAGAGGCCTTTCGATTT,CASSLGGLEAFRF
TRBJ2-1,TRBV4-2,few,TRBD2,TGTGCCAGCAGCCTTGGTGTGGGGGGGTATGAGCAGTTCTTC,CASSLGVGGYEQFF
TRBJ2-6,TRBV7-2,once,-,TGTGCCAGCAGCCGCGACAGCGCTGGGGCCAACGTCCTGACTTTC,CASSRDSAGANVLTF
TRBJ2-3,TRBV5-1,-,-,TGCGCCAGCAGCTTGAAAGGGGAACGCACAGATACGCAGTATTTT,CASSLKGERTDTQYF
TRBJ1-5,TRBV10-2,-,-,TGCGCCAGCGCGGGCAGCCCGACGACTCAGCCCCAGCATTTT,CASAGSPTTQPQHF
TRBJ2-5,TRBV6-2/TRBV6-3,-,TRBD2,TGTGCCAGCAGTTATCTAGCGGGACGCCAAGAGACCCAGTACTTC,CASSYLAGRQETQYF
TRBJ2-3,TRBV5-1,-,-,TGCGCCAGCAGCTTGGAAGGGGGCACAGATACGCAGTATTTT,CASSLEGGTDTQYF
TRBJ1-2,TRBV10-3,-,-,TGTGCCATCACATCACGACTCAACTATGGCTACACCTTC,CAITSRLNYGYTF
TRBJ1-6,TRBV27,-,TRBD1,TGTGCCAGCGGCAAGTACGCAGGGGGCGAAAATTCACCCCTCCACTTT,CASGKYAGGENSPLHF